The source of this TCR beta chain is a study of T cells of healthy individuals. TCRdb re-derived calls from the 5' RACE reads in MiXCR, one entry per CDR3 protein. Of 41,000 or so distinct CDR3 sequences in the sample, approximately 5% were seen once. Looked up from germline, CDR1 is SGHAT and CDR2 is FQDESV (reference sequence). The CDR3 loop spans 16 amino acids. V lost 0 bases, J lost 6 bases, and 8 bases stayed unmatched. The receptor comes from a human donor in good health. V gene TRBV11-1 combines with J gene TRBJ2-1, with 7 bases that match TRBD1. CDR3: CASSLAQGSLGNEQFF. The CDR3 DNA sequence: TGTGCCAGCAGCTTAGCACAGGGGAGTTTAGGCAATGAGCAGTTCTTC.